Listed below are T cell receptor beta chains from one sample, sequenced in a study of read filtering for tumor transcriptome and immune sequencing. Each CDR3 protein gets one entry after TCRdb re-called the reads with MiXCR. The repertoire holds about 61,000 distinct CDR3 sequences, with about 19% as singletons. The sample comprised a population of CD138-negative cells sorted from bone marrow. The receptors stem from a donor at least 40 years old with multiple myeloma. Both conserved end residues are part of each CDR3. Each record gives: V gene, J gene, CDR3 protein.

TRBV7-2,TRBJ2-7,CASSPGTSGGHEQYF
TRBV2,TRBJ2-2,CASSEKWVQGAGELFF
TRBV20-1,TRBJ2-1,CSAAPGLPYNEQFF
TRBV6-6,TRBJ2-5,CASTPPGAGNTQYF
TRBV20-1,TRBJ1-5,CSTARLGIENQPQHF
TRBV24-1,TRBJ2-2,CATSARDRDFGELFF
TRBV3-1,TRBJ2-2,CASSQWGANTGELFF
TRBV18,TRBJ2-7,CASSPQSLYEQYF
TRBV7-3,TRBJ2-1,CASSLTLAEYNEQFF
TRBV12-3/TRBV12-4,TRBJ1-6,CASSPDSSYNSPLHF
TRBV6-5,TRBJ1-2,CASSPRGQSAGYTF
TRBV10-3,TRBJ2-1,CAISVRGNEQFF
TRBV29-1,TRBJ1-4,CGVSINREKLFF
TRBV6-5,TRBJ2-1,CASSYESEYNEQFF
TRBV9,TRBJ2-1,CASSVGRVGAINEQFF
TRBV9,TRBJ2-2,CASSVAPETGELFF
TRBV5-1,TRBJ2-5,CASSPPDGAETQYF
TRBV9,TRBJ2-4,CASSLDLKNIQYF
TRBV5-1,TRBJ2-5,CASSPWTGPQETQYF
TRBV6-1,TRBJ2-1,CVSSRTLGGEQFF
TRBV14,TRBJ2-1,CASSQGLAQFF
TRBV29-1,TRBJ2-5,CSVGGEGRGTQYF
TRBV29-1,TRBJ2-7,CSVAPDKSYEQYF
TRBV5-6,TRBJ2-7,CASSVKPGQGTYEQYF
TRBV3-1,TRBJ2-4,CASSQGGLAKNIQYF
TRBV7-2,TRBJ1-6,CASSFRALSRGSPLHF
TRBV5-4,TRBJ2-5,CASSPRTETQYF
TRBV5-1,TRBJ2-1,CASSLVGSGSLGYNEQFF
TRBV5-4,TRBJ1-2,CASRTNLGLTYGYTF
TRBV20-1,TRBJ2-3,CSASYSRVDTDTQYF
TRBV12-3/TRBV12-4,TRBJ1-2,CASSPSTGFYGYTF
TRBV7-8,TRBJ2-3,CASSVTGTGGLTDTQYF
TRBV7-9,TRBJ2-6,CASSPSGTGPYSGANVLTF